The T cell receptor beta chain under discussion was sequenced for a study of beta chain features in type 1 diabetes. As for the study in general: The samples had 85 million to 130 million sorted cells examined in all.

This clone has only a few counts. The ends lost 5 bases at V and 7 bases at J; junction bases unmatched: 10. The CDR3 spans 15 residues. Germline values: CDR1 SGHTA, CDR2 FQGNSA. TCRB transcripts that were expressed got sequenced, as all of the isolated RNA had been reverse transcribed. Sequenced by immunoSEQ multiplex PCR; TCRdb stores in-frame clones only, minus some. The table shows 130,000 to 150,000 clones, with about 44% occurring only once. Sequenced material: Tregs from blood. The chain is built from TRBV7-2 and TRBJ2-2, with 7 bases lining up with TRBD1. The TCR sequence derives from a young man in good health. Here the CDR3 reads CASSLSTGIVGELFF. DNA of the CDR3: TGTGCCAGCAGCCTCTCGACAGGGATAGTCGGGGAGCTGTTTTTT.